The 15 T cell receptor beta chains below all came from one sample that was sequenced in a study of shared clonotypes between healthy human individuals. Data came from immunoSEQ multiplex PCR; TCRdb stores just in-frame clones and leaves some out. The top ten clones hold approximately 12% of a sample with fewer than 550,000 clones, nearly 80% of them seen once. The specimen was PBMCs. Receptors were obtained from a woman aged 35 to 49 in good health. Some clones in this sample may be carry-over from other donors' samples.

This clone was seen a handful of times. The chain combines TRBV5-1 with TRBJ2-1; D ambiguous. CDR1 and CDR2 from the germline V gene are SGHRS and YFSETQ. The CDR3 contains 16 residues. V gave up 0 bases and J gave up 1 base, with 11 bases separating them. The CDR3 nucleotides read TGCGCCAGCAGCTTGGCCGGGCCAGCATCCTACAATGAGCAGTTCTTC. Residues: CASSLAGPASYNEQFF.

This clone was counted between two and nine times. Just one base apart from a much larger clone, this may be a read error. The chain uses TRBV11-2 and TRBJ1-2, with D possibly TRBD1 on 6 matching bases. CDR1 SGHAT and CDR2 FQNNGV come from the germline V gene. V lost 3 bases and J 5 bases, leaving 7 bases between the germline ends. The CDR3 is 12 residues long. The CDR3 sequence: CASSLTGYGYTF. DNA for the CDR3: TGTGCCAGCAGCTTGACAGGTTATGGCTACACCTTC.

This sequence joins TRBV18 and TRBJ2-6, with a weak D call TRBD1 (6 bases). Germline V gene lookup returns CDR1 KGHSH and CDR2 LQKENI. V was cut by 8 bases and J by 4 bases, with 15 bases left in between. The CDR3 totals 15 residues. The CDR3 nucleotides read TGTGCCAGCACGCGTACCGGGACAGGGGCCAACGTCCTGACTTTC. This sequence encodes CASTRTGTGANVLTF. The full variable domain, with the rest looked up from reference TRBV18 and TRBJ2-6, is NAGVMQNPRHLVRRRGQEARLRCSPMKGHSHVYWYRQLPEEGLKFMVYLQKENIIDESGMPKERFSAEFPKEGPSILRIQQVVRGDSAAYFCASTRTGTGANVLTFGAGSRLTVL.

This chain connects TRBV20-1 to TRBJ2-3; D remains ambiguous. Germline assignment: CDR1 DFQATT and CDR2 SNEGSKA (reference sequence). The CDR3 totals 11 residues. V lost 6 bases, J lost 9 bases, and 13 bases lay in between. In DNA, the CDR3 is TGCAGTGCCGAAGACGACTGGACGCAGTATTTT. Encoded protein: CSAEDDWTQYF.

The chain links TRBV28 to TRBJ2-1, with 9 nucleotides matching TRBD2. The V and J ends lost 3 bases and 4 bases, in that order; junction bases with no gene match: 13. Germline CDR1 reads MDHEN; CDR2 reads SYDVKM. The CDR3 contains 18 residues. DNA for the CDR3: TGTGCCAGCAGTTTTGAGGGTTGGCGGGAGGGGAGGTACAATGAGCAGTTCTTC. Translating gives CASSFEGWREGRYNEQFF.

As concerns this clone: One junction end disagrees with the germline gene, perhaps due to a read error. The sample has other DNA sequences that encode this CDR3 too. V gene TRBV6-1 combines with J gene TRBJ1-2; the match to TRBD1 covers 9 bases. This CDR3 has 16 residues. Germline assignment: CDR1 MNHNS and CDR2 SASEGT. Written as DNA, the CDR3 is TGCGCCAGCAGTGAATCGGTGGACAGGGGATTCTATGGCTACACCTTC. Protein: CASSESVDRGFYGYTF.

A remark on this clone: Other DNA sequences in the sample encode the same CDR3. The chain has TRBV28 and TRBJ1-5; TRBD1 is a possible D gene (5 bases). The CDR3 consists of 13 residues. The germline V gene encodes CDR1 MDHEN and CDR2 SYDVKM. V shed 6 bases and J shed 1 base, with 7 bases lying between them. The CDR3 sequence is CASSRGSNQPQHF. The DNA for the CDR3 is TGTGCCAGCAGCCGGGGGAGCAATCAGCCCCAGCATTTT.

As for this clone: This may be a read error: a much more frequent sequence differs by one nucleotide. The identical CDR3 is also encoded by other nucleotide sequences in the sample. The gene calls are TRBV2 and TRBJ2-6, with D perhaps being TRBD1 or TRBD2 (5 bases each). The CDR3 loop spans 15 amino acids. The germline V gene has CDR1 SNHLY and CDR2 FYNNEI. CDR3 DNA sequence: TGTGCCAGGTCCTGGGGGATTTCTGGGGCCAACGTCCTGACCTTC. Encoded protein: CARSWGISGANVLTF.

This clone occurred once. The chain uses TRBV28 and TRBJ2-3; D remains unclear. The germline V gene encodes CDR1 MDHEN and CDR2 SYDVKM. With 4 bases removed from V and 1 base from J, the gap between germline ends came to 12 bases. CDR3 length equals 15 residues. The CDR3 nucleotides read TGTGCCAGCAGTTCCCCCCAGACGGGCACAGATACGCAGTATTTT. Protein product: CASSSPQTGTDTQYF. Supplemented by reference TRBV28 and TRBJ2-3, the full variable domain reads DVKVTQSSRYLVKRTGEKVFLECVQDMDHENMFWYRQDPGLGLRLIYFSYDVKMKEKGDIPEGYSVSREKKERFSLILESASTNQTSMYLCASSSPQTGTDTQYFGPGTRLTVL.

The V and J genes are TRBV11-2 and TRBJ2-5; tentatively, D is TRBD2 (6 bases). From germline, CDR1 is SGHAT and CDR2 FQNNGV. V lost 6 bases, J lost 11 bases, and 22 bases lay in between. The CDR3 spans 14 residues. The CDR3 coding sequence is TGTGCCAGCAGTCACGGACTACGTGGTGAGGAGCAGTACTTC. Translated, it gives CASSHGLRGEEQYF.

This clone was observed a handful of times. The chain links TRBV29-1 to TRBJ2-5; tentative D call: TRBD2 (5 bases). The germline V gene has CDR1 SQVTM and CDR2 ANQGSEA. The CDR3 has 13 residues. V lost 1 base to trimming and J lost 4 bases, with 10 bases between them. The CDR3 sequence is CSVEGVARETQYF. The CDR3 DNA is TGCAGCGTTGAAGGGGTAGCGAGAGAGACCCAGTACTTC.

This clone is categorized as medium-sized. The chain links TRBV4-1 to TRBJ2-1; 10 bases align to TRBD2. The CDR3 runs to 14 residues. Germline CDR1 MGHRA, CDR2 YSYEKL. V dropped 4 bases and J dropped 7; count of bases not matched to a gene: 4. CDR3 DNA: TGCGCCAGCAGCCGTACTAGCGGGATTAATGAGCAGTTCTTC. Amino acids: CASSRTSGINEQFF.

This clone was found many times. The chain carries TRBV19 and TRBJ2-2; 10 nucleotides match TRBD2. Germline V gene sequence: CDR1 LNHDA, CDR2 SQIVND (reference sequence). V trimming: 7 bases; J trimming: 7 bases; junction bases outside the gene matches: 6. CDR3 length: 14 residues. This CDR3 reads CASKAGGLLGELFF. The CDR3 DNA reads TGTGCCAGTAAAGCGGGAGGGCTGCTCGGGGAGCTGTTTTTT.

This clone was recorded only once. The chain recombines TRBV28 with TRBJ2-3, with 7 bases that match TRBD1. Per the germline V gene, CDR1 is MDHEN and CDR2 is SYDVKM. V lost 2 bases and J lost 11; bases outside the gene matches: 13. The CDR3 has 15 amino acids. The chain's CDR3 is CASSLVDRDDGGQYF. CDR3 in DNA: TGTGCCAGCAGTTTAGTCGACAGGGATGATGGGGGGCAGTATTTT.

The chain recombines TRBV27 with TRBJ2-3, with 7 bases identical to TRBD1. Germline assignment: CDR1 MNHEY and CDR2 SMNVEV (reference sequence). The CDR3 is 15 residues long. J lost 0 bases, V lost 5 bases, and 5 bases had no gene match. CDR3 amino acids: CASSIGTVSTDTQYF. CDR3 DNA: TGTGCCAGCAGTATAGGGACAGTTAGCACAGATACGCAGTATTTT.